This section outlines one TCR beta chain sequence together with its context. This sample was included in a study of blood T cell repertoires in COVID-19. The CDR3 length is 16 residues. In germline, CDR1 is SGHVS, CDR2 FNYEAQ. V lost 4 bases to trimming and J lost 2 bases; unmatched junction nucleotides: 7. Clones were read by immunoSEQ multiplex PCR, and TCRdb kept only the in-frame ones, dropping some. The sample shows about 310,000 clones, about nine tenths of them seen only once. The V and J genes are TRBV7-6 and TRBJ2-1; 8 bases map to TRBD2. Sequences were obtained from PBMCs or T cells enriched from blood (not recorded which). This receptor was obtained from a woman aged 18 to 35 who had recovered from COVID-19. CDR3 sequence (DNA): TGTGCCAGCAGCTCTAAATCGGGACTAGCCTACAATGAGCAGTTCTTC. This translates into CASSSKSGLAYNEQFF. Based on the CDR3 plus reference TRBV7-6 and TRBJ2-1, the full variable domain is GAGVSQSPRYKVTKRGQDVALRCDPISGHVSLYWYRQALGQGPEFLTYFNYEAQQDKSGLPNDRFSAERPEGSISTLTIQRTEQRDSAMYRCASSSKSGLAYNEQFFGPGTRLTVL.